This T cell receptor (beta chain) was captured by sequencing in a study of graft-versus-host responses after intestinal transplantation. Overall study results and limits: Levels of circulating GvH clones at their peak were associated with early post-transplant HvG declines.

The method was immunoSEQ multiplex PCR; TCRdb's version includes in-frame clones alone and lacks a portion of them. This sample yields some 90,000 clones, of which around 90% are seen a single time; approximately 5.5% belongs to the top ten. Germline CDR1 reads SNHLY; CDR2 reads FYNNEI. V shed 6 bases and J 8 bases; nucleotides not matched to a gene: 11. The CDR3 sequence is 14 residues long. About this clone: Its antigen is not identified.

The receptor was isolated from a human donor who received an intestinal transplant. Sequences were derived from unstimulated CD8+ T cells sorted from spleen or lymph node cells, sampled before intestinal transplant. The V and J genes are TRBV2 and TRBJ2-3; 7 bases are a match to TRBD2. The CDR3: CASRSRLGEGTQYF. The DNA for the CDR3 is TGTGCCAGCAGATCCCGGCTAGGGGAGGGTACGCAGTATTTT.